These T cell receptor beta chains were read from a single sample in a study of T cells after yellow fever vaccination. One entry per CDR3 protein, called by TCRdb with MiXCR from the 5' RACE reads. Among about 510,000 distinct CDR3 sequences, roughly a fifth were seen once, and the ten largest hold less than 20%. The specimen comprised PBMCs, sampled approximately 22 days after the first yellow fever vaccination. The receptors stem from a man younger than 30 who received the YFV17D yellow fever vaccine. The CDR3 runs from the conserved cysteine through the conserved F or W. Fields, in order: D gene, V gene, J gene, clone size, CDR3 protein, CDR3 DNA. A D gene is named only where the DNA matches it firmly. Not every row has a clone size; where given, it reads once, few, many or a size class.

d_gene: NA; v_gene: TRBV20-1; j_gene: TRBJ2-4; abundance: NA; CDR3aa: CSARDPRSGAKNIQYF; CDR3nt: TGCAGTGCTAGAGACCCGCGAAGTGGAGCCAAAAACATTCAGTACTTC
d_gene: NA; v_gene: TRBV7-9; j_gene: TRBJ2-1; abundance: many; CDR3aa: CASSLEGGPYNEQFF; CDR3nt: TGTGCCAGCAGCTTAGAGGGGGGTCCCTACAATGAGCAGTTCTTC
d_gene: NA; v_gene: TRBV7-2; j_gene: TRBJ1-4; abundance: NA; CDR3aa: CASSLSPPEKLFF; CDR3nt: TGTGCCAGCAGCTTATCCCCGCCCGAAAAACTGTTTTTT
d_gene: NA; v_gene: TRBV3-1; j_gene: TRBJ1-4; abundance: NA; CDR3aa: CASSQANEKLFF; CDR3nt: TGTGCCAGCAGCCAAGCGAATGAAAAACTGTTTTTT
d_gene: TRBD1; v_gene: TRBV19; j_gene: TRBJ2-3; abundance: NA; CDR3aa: CASSLTGESTDTQYF; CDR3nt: TGTGCCAGTAGCCTGACAGGGGAATCGACAGATACGCAGTATTTT
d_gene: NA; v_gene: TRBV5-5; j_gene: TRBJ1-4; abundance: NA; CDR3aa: CASSLDWTVEKLFF; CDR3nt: TGTGCCAGCAGCTTGGATTGGACGGTTGAAAAACTGTTTTTT
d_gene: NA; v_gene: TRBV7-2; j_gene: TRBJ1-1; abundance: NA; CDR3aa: CASSLFFKTAEAFF; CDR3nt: TGTGCCAGCAGCTTATTTTTTAAAACGGCTGAAGCTTTCTTT
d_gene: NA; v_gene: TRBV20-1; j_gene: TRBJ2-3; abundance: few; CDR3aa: CSATPGVEADTQYF; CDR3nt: TGCAGTGCTACCCCTGGGGTGGAAGCAGATACGCAGTATTTT
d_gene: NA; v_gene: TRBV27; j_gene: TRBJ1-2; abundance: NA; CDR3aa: CASSLFSAANYGYTF; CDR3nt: TGTGCCAGCAGTTTATTTTCAGCTGCTAACTATGGCTACACCTTC
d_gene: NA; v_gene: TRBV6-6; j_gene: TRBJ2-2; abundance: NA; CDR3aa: CASSPTLGELFF; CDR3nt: TGTGCCAGCAGCCCCACCTTGGGGGAGCTGTTTTTT
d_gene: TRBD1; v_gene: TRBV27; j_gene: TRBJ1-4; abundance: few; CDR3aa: CASSLISGGSEKLFF; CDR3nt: TGTGCCAGCAGTTTAATATCAGGGGGATCGGAAAAACTGTTTTTT
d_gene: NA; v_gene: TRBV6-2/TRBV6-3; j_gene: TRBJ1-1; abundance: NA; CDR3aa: CASSEQALMNTEAFF; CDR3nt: TGTGCCAGCAGCGAACAGGCCCTAATGAACACTGAAGCTTTCTTT
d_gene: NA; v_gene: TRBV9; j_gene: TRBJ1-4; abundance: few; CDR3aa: CASSVADGKGEKLFF; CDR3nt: TGTGCCAGCAGCGTAGCGGACGGTAAAGGGGAAAAACTGTTTTTT
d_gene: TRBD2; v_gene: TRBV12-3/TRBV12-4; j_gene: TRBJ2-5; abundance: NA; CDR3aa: CASSAERGGQETQYF; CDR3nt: TGTGCCAGCAGTGCCGAGCGGGGGGGACAAGAGACCCAGTACTTC
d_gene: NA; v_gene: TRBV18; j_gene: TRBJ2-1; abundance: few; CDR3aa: CASSPPKQSSYNEQFF; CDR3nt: TGTGCCAGCTCACCACCTAAACAGAGCTCCTACAATGAGCAGTTCTTC
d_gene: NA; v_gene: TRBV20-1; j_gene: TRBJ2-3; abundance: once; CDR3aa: CSAQGGPWVNTQYF; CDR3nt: TGCAGTGCCCAAGGGGGTCCCTGGGTTAATACGCAGTATTTT
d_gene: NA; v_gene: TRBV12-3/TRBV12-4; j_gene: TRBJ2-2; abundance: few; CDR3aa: CASSDLGFWYTGELFF; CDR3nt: TGTGCCAGCAGTGACCTCGGATTCTGGTACACCGGGGAGCTGTTTTTT